The 17 T cell receptor beta chains below come from one sample, sequenced in a study of cytomegalovirus exposure and HLA in healthy donors. Sequencing used immunoSEQ multiplex PCR; TCRdb keeps in-frame clones, though not all of them. There are 220,000 or so clones in the sample; roughly 85% occur only once, and around 5.6% lies in the top ten. The specimen was PBMCs. These receptors were collected from a woman aged 18-35 years in good health and CMV-seronegative.

The V and J genes are TRBV7-9 and TRBJ2-2; TRBD2 is a possible D gene (6 bases). Trimming pared 5 bases from V and 6 bases from J, leaving 10 bases between. CDR1 SEHNR and CDR2 FQNEAQ come from the germline V gene (reference sequence). This CDR3 contains 13 residues. The CDR3 DNA is TGTGCCAGCAGCCCTAGCGAGGCCGGGGAGCTGTTTTTT. Translating gives CASSPSEAGELFF.

The chain carries TRBV28 and TRBJ1-5; D might be TRBD1 (5 bases). This CDR3 has 15 amino acids. CDR1 is MDHEN and CDR2 is SYDVKM in the germline V gene. Trimming took 5 bases from V and 3 from J, leaving 14 bases between them. DNA for the CDR3: TGTGCCAGCAGTCCAGCCGGGGCGGACAATCAGCCCCAGCATTTT. Amino acids: CASSPAGADNQPQHF.

V usage is TRBV2 and J usage is TRBJ2-1; TRBD2 matches 10 bases. Germline-derived CDR1 and CDR2 are SNHLY and FYNNEI. The trim removed 6 bases at V and 3 bases at J, leaving 11 bases unmatched. The CDR3 consists of 17 residues. The CDR3 sequence: CASRLLGAGGLYNEQFF. The CDR3 region has the DNA TGTGCCAGCAGGCTTTTAGGAGCGGGAGGGCTCTACAATGAGCAGTTCTTC.

The gene calls are TRBV18 and TRBJ2-7; 8 bases are a match to TRBD1. V lost 0 bases, J lost 6 bases, and 7 bases stayed unmatched. The CDR3 loop spans 15 amino acids. Germline values: CDR1 KGHSH, CDR2 LQKENI. The CDR3 DNA reads TGTGCCAGCTCACCACCCTCGGGACAGGTTACCGAGCAGTACTTC. Translating it yields CASSPPSGQVTEQYF.

This chain connects TRBV28 to TRBJ1-2; D unclear. Germline V CDR1 and CDR2: MDHEN, SYDVKM. Between the trimmed V and J ends, which lost 8 bases and 8 bases, there was a span of 15 bases. The CDR3 is 12 residues long. The CDR3 region is CASGDIAVGYTF. The CDR3 DNA sequence: TGTGCCAGCGGGGATATCGCAGTGGGCTACACCTTC.

The chain recombines TRBV10-1 with TRBJ1-1; D uncertain. The CDR3 runs to 16 residues. Per germline, CDR1 WNHNN and CDR2 SYGVQD (reference sequence). The germline V and J ends were trimmed by 3 bases and 3 bases, with 17 bases remaining between them. In nucleotides, the CDR3 is TGCGCCAGCAGTGACGTCCGAGACGGCGGGGACACTGAAGCTTTCTTT. Encoded protein: CASSDVRDGGDTEAFF.

The CDR3 region is CASSVDLREGEQYF. In DNA, the CDR3 is TGTGCCAGCAGCGTAGACCTCCGGGAGGGCGAGCAGTACTTC. This chain uses TRBV9 with TRBJ2-7; 8 bases agree with TRBD2. The CDR3 has 14 residues. CDR1 is SGDLS, CDR2 YYNGEE, per germline. V shed 0 bases, J shed 6 bases, and the junction held 5 bases outside the gene matches.

The CDR3 sequence is CASSYSSTNYGYTF. The CDR3 nucleotides read TGTGCCAGCAGTTACTCGAGTACTAACTATGGCTACACCTTC. The V call is TRBV6-5, the J call TRBJ1-2, with D unresolved. Germline V gives CDR1 MNHEY, CDR2 SVGAGI. V lost 0 bases and J lost 0, with 5 bases in between. The CDR3 loop spans 14 amino acids.

The CDR3 loop is CASSLDRANTGELFF. CDR3 in DNA: TGTGCCAGCAGCCTTGACAGGGCGAACACCGGGGAGCTGTTTTTT. This chain connects TRBV5-6 to TRBJ2-2, with TRBD1 matching over 7 bases. The V gene end was trimmed by 4 bases and the J gene end by 0 bases; junction bases not matched to a gene: 3. Looked up from germline, CDR1 is SGHDT and CDR2 is YYEEEE. This CDR3 is built from 15 residues.

The rearrangement uses TRBV2 and TRBJ2-5; perhaps TRBD1 as D (6 bases). Trimming removed 6 bases at V and 0 bases at J, with 14 bases between. CDR3 size: 15 residues. Germline V gives CDR1 SNHLY, CDR2 FYNNEI. For the CDR3, the DNA is TGTGCCAGCAGCTTAGGGGGTTATTACCAAGAGACCCAGTACTTC. Its translation is CASSLGGYYQETQYF.

The chain employs TRBV28 and TRBJ2-1; 13 bases line up with TRBD2. CDR3 length: 16 residues. CDR1 is MDHEN and CDR2 is SYDVKM in the germline V gene. The ends lost 6 bases at V and 2 bases at J; junction bases unmatched: 4. CDR3 sequence (DNA): TGTGCCAGCAGCCGAGGGACTAGCGGGGCCTACAATGAGCAGTTCTTC. Translation: CASSRGTSGAYNEQFF.

The chain is built from TRBV10-2 and TRBJ2-7, with TRBD1 matching 8 bases. The CDR3 contains 15 residues. Looked up from germline, CDR1 is WSHSY and CDR2 is SAAADI. Trimming cost V 3 bases and J 0 bases; bases outside gene matches: 4. CDR3 loop: CASSDLGQVSYEQYF. The CDR3 region has the DNA TGCGCCAGCAGTGACTTGGGACAGGTCTCCTACGAGCAGTACTTC.

This clone was picked up a small number of times. The rearrangement links TRBV2 to TRBJ1-5; no clear D. V was trimmed by 9 bases and J by 0 bases, leaving 6 bases between them. Germline V lookup: CDR1 SNHLY, CDR2 FYNNEI. The CDR3 has 12 amino acids. The chain's CDR3 is CASTYSNQPQHF. DNA for the CDR3: TGTGCCAGTACATATAGCAATCAGCCCCAGCATTTT.

The chain is built from TRBV2 and TRBJ2-1; D is possibly TRBD2 (8 bases). Germline V lookup: CDR1 SNHLY, CDR2 FYNNEI. CDR3 size: 17 residues. The V end lost 5 bases, the J end lost 5 bases, and 22 bases lay between the germline ends. The CDR3 DNA sequence: TGTGCCAGCAGTCTAACAGGGGCCGGGGGGGTCAACAATGAGCAGTTCTTC. Protein: CASSLTGAGGVNNEQFF.

The chain links TRBV27 to TRBJ1-1; D not certain. The CDR3 consists of 15 residues. Trimming shortened V by 5 bases and J by 5 bases, and 18 bases separated the two germline ends. The germline V gene encodes CDR1 MNHEY and CDR2 SMNVEV (reference sequence). The CDR3 here is CASSQDPSSGTEAFF. In DNA form, the CDR3 reads TGTGCCAGCAGTCAGGACCCATCGAGTGGGACTGAAGCTTTCTTT.

The J gene is TRBJ2-1, the V gene TRBV15; 14 bases agree with TRBD2. This CDR3 has 15 residues. V lost 3 bases to trimming and J lost 8 bases; unmatched junction nucleotides: 3. Looked up from germline, CDR1 is LNHNV and CDR2 is YYDKDF (reference sequence). DNA for the CDR3: TGTGCCACCAGCAGCGGGACTAGCGGGGGTGATGAGCAGTTCTTC. It is translated as CATSSGTSGGDEQFF.

The chain couples TRBV30 to TRBJ1-1; D is uncertain. The germline V gene encodes CDR1 GTSNPN and CDR2 SVGIG (reference sequence). The CDR3 length is 13 residues. The ends were cut back, 3 bases at V and 4 bases at J, with 12 bases in the middle. DNA of the CDR3: TGTGCCTGGAGCCTCGTCCGGGGCACTGAAGCTTTCTTT. It encodes CAWSLVRGTEAFF.